The next 8 T cell receptor beta chains were all read from a single sample in a study of immune evolution from preneoplasia to lung adenocarcinoma. Profiling relied on immunoSEQ multiplex PCR, and the TCRdb table lists in-frame clones only, not all of them. The sample gives some 9,000 clones, about four fifths of which show up once; around an eighth is in the top ten. The sequencing sample was made of FFPE lung adenocarcinoma in situ tissue. These receptors were obtained from a person aged 80 or over with lung adenocarcinoma.

The rearrangement links TRBV28 to TRBJ1-2, with 7 bases aligning to TRBD1. Germline trimming cut 10 bases from V and 5 bases from J; bases unmatched to any gene: 7. This CDR3 contains 12 residues. CDR1 is MDHEN and CDR2 is SYDVKM in the germline V gene. This chain's CDR3 is CAIRQGGYGYTF. The CDR3 DNA reads as TGTGCCATTAGACAGGGAGGTTATGGCTACACCTTC.

The genes are TRBV15 and TRBJ2-3, with D unresolved. The CDR3 covers 12 residues. Germline V gene sequence: CDR1 LNHNV, CDR2 YYDKDF (reference sequence). Trimming took 3 bases from V and 3 from J, leaving 4 bases between them. Written as DNA, the CDR3 is TGTGCCACCAGCAGGGGAACAGATACGCAGTATTTT. Its protein is CATSRGTDTQYF.

CDR3 region: CASSYSTSGNTGELFF. For the CDR3, the DNA is TGTGCCAGCAGTTACTCGACTAGCGGAAACACCGGGGAGCTGTTTTTT. V gene TRBV6-5 combines with J gene TRBJ2-2, with 9 bases fitting TRBD2. Germline CDR1 MNHEY, CDR2 SVGAGI. This CDR3 comprises 16 residues. V was pared by 0 bases and J by 2 bases, with 1 base of the junction left unmatched.

Here the CDR3 DNA reads TGCGCCAGCAGTCCGCCCGACAGGGCGAACACTGAAGCTTTCTTT. Translating gives CASSPPDRANTEAFF. V and J are TRBV23-1 and TRBJ1-1; TRBD1 matches at 7 bases. TRBV23-1 is an ORF; its function is uncertain. The V and J ends lost 4 bases and 1 base, in that order; junction bases with no gene match: 6. This CDR3 is built from 15 residues.

The chain joins TRBV2 to TRBJ2-7; D ambiguous. The CDR3 consists of 12 residues. CDR1 is SNHLY and CDR2 is FYNNEI in the germline V gene. Trimming stripped 7 bases from V and 3 bases from J, with 10 bases between. The CDR3 nucleotides are TGTGCCAGCAAACCAGGTAGCTACGAGCAGTACTTC. Its translation is CASKPGSYEQYF.

The gene calls are TRBV21-1 and TRBJ2-7. TRBV21-1 is described as a pseudogene. The CDR3 has 14 residues. The CDR3 DNA sequence: TGTGCCAGCAGCCCGAAGAGATGCGAAAGGGAGCAGTACTTC. Protein product: CASSPKRCEREQYF.

The chain couples TRBV2 to TRBJ1-5; a weak D match, TRBD1 (6 bases). V was shortened by 4 bases and J by 7 bases, with 17 bases between the two germline ends. CDR3 length: 15 amino acids. Germline values: CDR1 SNHLY, CDR2 FYNNEI. For the CDR3, the DNA is TGTGCCAGCAGTGGAGGTTGGGGGCTAGGGCAGCCCCAGCATTTT. Protein: CASSGGWGLGQPQHF.

This chain uses TRBV28 with TRBJ2-3, with 11 bases that match TRBD2. V lost 6 bases and J lost 1; bases outside the gene matches: 9. Germline V gene lookup returns CDR1 MDHEN and CDR2 SYDVKM. The CDR3 length is 17 residues. The CDR3 bases are TGTGCCAGCAGCGGCCTACTAGCGGGGGAGCGCACAGATACGCAGTATTTT. It is translated as CASSGLLAGERTDTQYF.